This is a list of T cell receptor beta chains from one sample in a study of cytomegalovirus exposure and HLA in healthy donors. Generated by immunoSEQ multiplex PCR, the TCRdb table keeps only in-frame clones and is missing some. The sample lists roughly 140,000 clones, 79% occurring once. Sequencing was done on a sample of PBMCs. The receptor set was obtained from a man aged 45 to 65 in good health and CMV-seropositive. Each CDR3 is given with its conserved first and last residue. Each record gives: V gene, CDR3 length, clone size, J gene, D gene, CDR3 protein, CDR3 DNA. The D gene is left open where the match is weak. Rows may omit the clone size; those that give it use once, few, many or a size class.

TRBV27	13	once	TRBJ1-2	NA	CASSLDRYYGYTF	TGTGCCAGCAGTTTAGACAGATACTATGGCTACACCTTC
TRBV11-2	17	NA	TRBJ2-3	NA	CASSPHPERAITDTQYF	TGTGCCAGCAGCCCACACCCCGAGCGGGCTATCACAGATACGCAGTATTTT
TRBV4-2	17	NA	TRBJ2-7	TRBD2	CASSQAGTSGKGYEQYF	TGTGCCAGCAGCCAAGCCGGGACTAGCGGGAAGGGCTACGAGCAGTACTTC
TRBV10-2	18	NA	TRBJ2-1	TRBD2	CASYLSGLAGGPHNEQFF	TGCGCCAGCTATTTATCGGGACTAGCGGGAGGGCCTCACAATGAGCAGTTCTTC
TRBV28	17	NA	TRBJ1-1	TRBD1	CASPGTGGIGTNTEAFF	TGTGCCAGCCCCGGGACAGGCGGTATAGGGACGAACACTGAAGCTTTCTTT
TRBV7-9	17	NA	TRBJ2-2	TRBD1	CASSPRARGRFTGELFF	TGTGCCAGCAGCCCAAGAGCCAGGGGGCGCTTCACCGGGGAGCTGTTTTTT
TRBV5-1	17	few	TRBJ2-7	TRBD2	CASSLAPGLGDTYEQYF	TGCGCCAGCAGCTTGGCCCCCGGACTAGGGGATACCTACGAGCAGTACTTC
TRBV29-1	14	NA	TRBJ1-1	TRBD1	CSVEATGVNTEAFF	TGCAGCGTGGAGGCGACAGGGGTGAACACTGAAGCTTTCTTT
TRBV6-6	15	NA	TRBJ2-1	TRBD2	CASSWGTSLYNEQFF	TGTGCCAGCAGCTGGGGGACTAGCCTCTACAATGAGCAGTTCTTC
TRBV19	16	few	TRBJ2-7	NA	CASSPLAGLISYEQYF	TGTGCCAGTAGTCCCCTCGCGGGACTCATCTCCTACGAGCAGTACTTC